The rows below give T cell receptor beta chains drawn from one sample of a study of human T cells and chemical hapten exposure. TCRdb re-analysed the RACE reads in MiXCR, keeping a single row per CDR3 protein. The sample has about 64,000 distinct CDR3 sequences; around 10% are singletons. The sequences come from whole blood, collected in connection with sensitization to the hapten diphenylcyclopropenone (DPC). The receptors stem from a woman aged 40 to 50 with alopecia areata. Some clones in this sample may be carry-over from other donors' samples. Both conserved end residues are part of each CDR3. The D gene is left open where the match is weak. The listing skips clone size in some rows; elsewhere it reads once, few, many or a size class.

>TRBV7-6|TRBJ2-1|few|NA
CASSPGTGGYNEQFF
TGTGCCAGCAGCCCCGGGACCGGAGGGTACAATGAGCAGTTCTTC
>TRBV21-1|TRBJ1-6|few|NA
CASSLWDRVDSPLHF
TGTGCCAGCAGCCTCTGGGACAGGGTCGATTCACCCCTCCACTTT
>TRBV28|TRBJ2-3|many|NA
CASSPTQGVAGADTQYF
TGTGCCAGCAGTCCGACCCAGGGGGTAGCGGGCGCAGATACGCAGTATTTT
>TRBV20-1|TRBJ2-7|many|TRBD2
CSARPPTSGPREEQYF
TGCAGTGCTAGACCTCCGACTAGCGGGCCGAGGGAGGAGCAGTACTTC
>TRBV10-1|TRBJ1-1|NA|NA
CASSESPGMGNTEAFF
TGCGCCAGCAGTGAGTCCCCAGGGATGGGGAACACTGAAGCTTTCTTT
>TRBV7-9|TRBJ2-1|NA|NA
CASRPRDSNEQFF
TGTGCCAGCAGACCCAGGGATTCAAATGAGCAGTTCTTC
>TRBV23-1|TRBJ2-5|NA|TRBD1
CASSRPGTDQETQYF
TGCGCCAGCAGCAGACCCGGGACAGACCAAGAGACCCAGTACTTC
>TRBV20-1|TRBJ1-2|NA|NA
CSARDAGRTYTF
TGCAGTGCTAGAGATGCAGGCAGGACCTACACCTTC
>TRBV29-1|TRBJ2-3|few|TRBD2
CSVELAGDTDTQYF
TGCAGCGTTGAGCTAGCGGGGGACACAGATACGCAGTATTTT
>TRBV13|TRBJ2-5|many|TRBD2
CASSLPLASVTQYF
TGTGCCAGCAGCTTACCACTAGCGTCGGTGACCCAGTACTTC
>TRBV7-2|TRBJ2-3|many|NA
CASSLMRGWDTQYF
TGTGCCAGCAGCTTAATGCGGGGCTGGGATACGCAGTATTTT
>TRBV2|TRBJ2-1|many|NA
CASSRETSTNEQFF
TGTGCCAGCAGTCGGGAGACTAGTACTAATGAGCAGTTCTTC
>TRBV5-4|TRBJ1-5|many|NA
CASSKGGVNQPQHF
TGTGCCAGCAGCAAAGGGGGGGTCAATCAGCCCCAGCATTTT